The 6 T cell receptor beta chains given below trace back to one sample, sequenced in a study of T cell responses to AZD1222 COVID-19 vaccine. Clones were sequenced by immunoSEQ multiplex PCR, and TCRdb holds only the in-frame ones, with some missing. The sample holds 95,000 to 150,000 clones; approximately 84% are singletons and the top ten take around 10%. This specimen was peripheral blood, taken on day 0 of AZD1222 vaccination. The origin of the receptors is an adult in good health.

The chain employs TRBV11-2 and TRBJ2-1, with no clear D. This CDR3 has 14 amino acids. Germline V CDR1 and CDR2: SGHAT, FQNNGV. Trimming stripped 0 bases from V and 0 bases from J, with 3 bases between. DNA for the CDR3: TGTGCCAGCAGCTTAGAAAGCTCCTACAATGAGCAGTTCTTC. It specifies CASSLESSYNEQFF.

This rearrangement joins TRBV19 to TRBJ2-1; possible D gene TRBD2, 6 bases. The CDR3 sequence is 15 residues long. Germline CDR1 LNHDA, CDR2 SQIVND (reference sequence). V lost 0 bases and J lost 4, with 10 bases in between. In nucleotides, the CDR3 is TGTGCCAGTAGTATAGACAGGACTAATTACAATGAGCAGTTCTTC. Translated: CASSIDRTNYNEQFF.

The V gene is TRBV14, the J gene TRBJ2-2; possible D gene TRBD2, 6 bases. The CDR3 is made up of 14 amino acids. V was clipped by 6 bases and J by 5 bases, with 13 bases between them. Germline V lookup: CDR1 SGHDN, CDR2 FVKESK. The CDR3 reads CASSALGGTGELFF. DNA of the CDR3: TGTGCCAGCAGTGCCTTAGGAGGGACCGGGGAGCTGTTTTTT.

V usage is TRBV4-1 and J usage is TRBJ2-7, with D unresolved. Per the germline V gene, CDR1 is MGHRA and CDR2 is YSYEKL. Trimming stripped 1 base from V and 3 bases from J, with 4 bases between. This CDR3 is 12 amino acids long. The CDR3 region is CASSQGNYEQYF. The CDR3 DNA follows: TGCGCCAGCAGCCAAGGTAACTACGAGCAGTACTTC.

The J gene is TRBJ2-7, the V gene TRBV28, with TRBD1 matching over 7 bases. Per the germline V gene, CDR1 is MDHEN and CDR2 is SYDVKM. Unmatched junction bases numbered 10, after V lost 10 bases and J lost 4 bases. This CDR3 has 13 residues. DNA for the CDR3: TGTGCCATCCAAGACAGGGTTCTATACGAGCAGTACTTC. It specifies CAIQDRVLYEQYF.

The gene calls are TRBV7-9 and TRBJ2-7; D is undetermined. This CDR3 contains 11 residues. Germline CDR1 reads SEHNR; CDR2 reads FQNEAQ (reference sequence). The V end lost 6 bases, the J end lost 0 bases, and 3 bases lay between the germline ends. This CDR3 is CASRNSYEQYF. In nucleotides, the CDR3 is TGTGCCAGCAGAAACTCCTACGAGCAGTACTTC.